This TCR beta chain is drawn from a study of blood T cell repertoires in COVID-19. The CDR3 spans 16 residues. Germline CDR1 reads SQVTM; CDR2 reads ANQGSEA. V was shortened by 0 bases and J by 0 bases, with 13 bases between the two germline ends. This clone was seen a handful of times. The table came from immunoSEQ multiplex PCR; TCRdb's copy has only in-frame clones and leaves some out. Of about 310,000 clones in the sample, 89% were seen once. The chain has TRBV29-1 and TRBJ2-3, with D possibly being TRBD2 (5 bases). The TCR comes from a woman aged 35 to 49 who had recovered from COVID-19. Sequencing used PBMCs or T cells enriched from blood (not recorded which). CDR3 in amino acids: CSVEDPTSGSTDTQYF. The CDR3 DNA follows: TGCAGCGTTGAAGACCCCACTAGTGGCAGCACAGATACGCAGTATTTT.